This TCR beta chain was recovered during a study of cytomegalovirus exposure and HLA in healthy donors. Study details: A prior analysis found some 110 million unique TCR beta sequences from 150 million to 200 million T cells. Findings and limits, study-wide: Usually a TCR sequence was rare, but some public TCRs were found in many donors.

The CDR3 loop spans 15 amino acids. From germline, CDR1 is LNHDA and CDR2 SQIVND (reference sequence). V lost 0 bases, J lost 4 bases, and 12 bases lay in between. PCR used 60 Vbeta primers and 13 Jbeta primers. Only in-frame clones appear in the TCRdb table, and some are missing; sequencing was by immunoSEQ multiplex PCR. The table lists about 160,000 clones, approximately 80% of them singletons. A note on this clone: The antigen remains undetermined.

This clonotype originated in a man aged 18 to 35 in good health and CMV-seropositive. The chain couples TRBV19 to TRBJ1-1, with D possibly TRBD1 on 5 matching bases. The sample taken for sequencing was PBMCs. CDR3 in amino acids: CASSIDPGGGTEAFF. The DNA for the CDR3 is TGTGCCAGTAGTATAGATCCCGGGGGGGGCACTGAAGCTTTCTTT.